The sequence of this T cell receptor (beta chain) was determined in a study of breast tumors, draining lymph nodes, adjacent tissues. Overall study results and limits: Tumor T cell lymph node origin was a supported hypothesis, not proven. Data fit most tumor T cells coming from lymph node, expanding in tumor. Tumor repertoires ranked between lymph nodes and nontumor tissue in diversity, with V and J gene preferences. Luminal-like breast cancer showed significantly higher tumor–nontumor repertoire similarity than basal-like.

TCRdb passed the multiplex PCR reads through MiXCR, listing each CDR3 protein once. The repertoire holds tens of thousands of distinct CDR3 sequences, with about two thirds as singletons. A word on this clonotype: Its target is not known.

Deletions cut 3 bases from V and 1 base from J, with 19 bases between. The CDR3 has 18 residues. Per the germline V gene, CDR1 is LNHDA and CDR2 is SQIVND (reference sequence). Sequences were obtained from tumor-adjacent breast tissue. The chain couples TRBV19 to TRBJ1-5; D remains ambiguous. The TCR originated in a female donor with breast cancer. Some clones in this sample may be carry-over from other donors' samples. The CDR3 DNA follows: TGTGCCAGTAGTATGGGGTTACCCCGGGGAGGGAGCAATCAGCCCCAGCATTTT. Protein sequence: CASSMGLPRGGSNQPQHF.